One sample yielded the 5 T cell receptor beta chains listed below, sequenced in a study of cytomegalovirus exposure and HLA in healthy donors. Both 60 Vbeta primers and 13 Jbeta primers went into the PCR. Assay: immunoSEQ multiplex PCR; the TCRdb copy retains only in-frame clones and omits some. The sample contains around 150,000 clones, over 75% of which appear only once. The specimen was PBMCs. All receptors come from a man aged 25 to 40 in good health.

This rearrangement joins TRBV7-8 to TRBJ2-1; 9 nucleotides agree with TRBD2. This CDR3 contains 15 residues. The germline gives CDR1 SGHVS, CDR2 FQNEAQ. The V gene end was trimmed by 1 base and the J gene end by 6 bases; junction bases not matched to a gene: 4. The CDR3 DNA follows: TGTGCCAGCAGCTTAGTCCTAGCGGGGATCAATGAGCAGTTCTTC. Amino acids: CASSLVLAGINEQFF. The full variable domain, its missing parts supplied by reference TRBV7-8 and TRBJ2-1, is GAGVSQSPRYKVAKRGQDVALRCDPISGHVSLFWYQQALGQGPEFLTYFQNEAQLDKSGLPSDRFFAERPEGSVSTLKIQRTQQEDSAVYLCASSLVLAGINEQFFGPGTRLTVL.

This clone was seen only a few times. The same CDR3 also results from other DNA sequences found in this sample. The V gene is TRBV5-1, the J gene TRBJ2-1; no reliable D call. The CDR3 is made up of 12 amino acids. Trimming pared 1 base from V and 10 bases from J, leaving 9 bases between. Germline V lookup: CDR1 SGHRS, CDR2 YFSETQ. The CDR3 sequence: CASSLSEREQFF. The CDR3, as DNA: TGCGCCAGCAGCTTGTCCGAGAGGGAGCAGTTCTTC.

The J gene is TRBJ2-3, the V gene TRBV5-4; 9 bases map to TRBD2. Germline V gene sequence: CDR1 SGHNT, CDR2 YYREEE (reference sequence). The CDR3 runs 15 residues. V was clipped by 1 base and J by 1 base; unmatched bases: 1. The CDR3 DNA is TGTGCCAGCAGCTTGCGACTAGCGGGCACAGATACGCAGTATTTT. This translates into CASSLRLAGTDTQYF.

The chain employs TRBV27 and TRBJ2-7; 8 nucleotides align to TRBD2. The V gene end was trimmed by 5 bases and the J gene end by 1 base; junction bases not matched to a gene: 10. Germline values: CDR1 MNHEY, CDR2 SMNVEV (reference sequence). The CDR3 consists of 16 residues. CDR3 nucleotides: TGTGCCAGCAGTCACCGGGGGGGGAAGAGGTCCTACGAGCAGTACTTC. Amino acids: CASSHRGGKRSYEQYF.

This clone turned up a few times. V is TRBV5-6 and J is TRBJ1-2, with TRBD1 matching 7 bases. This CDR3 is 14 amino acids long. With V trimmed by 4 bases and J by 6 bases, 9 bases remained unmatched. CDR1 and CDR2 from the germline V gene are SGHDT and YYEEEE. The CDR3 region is CASSTNRQGDGYTF. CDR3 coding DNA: TGTGCCAGCAGCACGAATCGACAGGGAGATGGCTACACCTTC. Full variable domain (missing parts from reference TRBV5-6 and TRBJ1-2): DAGVTQSPTHLIKTRGQQVTLRCSPKSGHDTVSWYQQALGQGPQFIFQYYEEEERQRGNFPDRFSGHQFPNYSSELNVNALLLGDSALYLCASSTNRQGDGYTFGSGTRLTVV.